The subject of this entry is one T cell receptor (beta chain). Antigen specificity is unknown. This CDR3 is built from 13 residues. The germline CDR1 and CDR2 sequences are SQVTM and ANQGSEA. Trimming took off 6 bases at V and 5 bases at J, with 16 bases between the two ends. This record comes from a study of T cell responses to AZD1222 COVID-19 vaccine. Findings and limits, study-wide: The number of AZD1222 recipients seropositive at baseline was only five or six. Donors were chiefly white British, with a greater number of females, and clonal diversity was perhaps underestimated.

Assay: immunoSEQ multiplex PCR; the TCRdb copy retains only in-frame clones and omits some. The data show 90,000 to 95,000 clones, approximately 84% seen once. The rearrangement joins TRBV29-1 to TRBJ1-1; D is perhaps TRBD1 (6 bases). This clonotype was obtained from an adult in good health. This specimen consisted of peripheral blood, obtained on day 0 of AZD1222 vaccination. The CDR3 nucleotides read TGCAGCGTCGCTCAGGGGCTGGGGACTGAAGCTTTCTTT. Amino acid sequence: CSVAQGLGTEAFF.